The entry below describes one TCR beta chain. What it binds is not known. The data derive from a study of beta chain features in type 1 diabetes. Study-wide points: Shorter templates might be favored by PCR, equally in patients and controls. Resolution of whether HLA type affects TCRB rearrangement was not achieved here.

The entirety of the isolated RNA underwent reverse transcription, so expressed TCRB transcripts were sequenced. TCRdb keeps only in-frame clones here, not all; method: immunoSEQ multiplex PCR. This sample has about 410,000 clones, with about 15% found just once. The specimen sequenced was naive CD4+ T cells from blood. This clonotype was obtained from a man aged 25-45 years in good health.

In nucleotides, the CDR3 is TGTGCCAGCAGCCGCCAGTCGCGGGAGTCCACTGAGCAGTTCTTC. Amino acids: CASSRQSRESTEQFF. The rearrangement uses TRBV4-2 and TRBJ2-1; TRBD2 matches 7 bases. The V gene end was trimmed by 4 bases and the J gene end by 9 bases; junction bases not matched to a gene: 12. Germline loops: CDR1 LGHNA, CDR2 YNFKEQ. The CDR3 is 15 residues long.